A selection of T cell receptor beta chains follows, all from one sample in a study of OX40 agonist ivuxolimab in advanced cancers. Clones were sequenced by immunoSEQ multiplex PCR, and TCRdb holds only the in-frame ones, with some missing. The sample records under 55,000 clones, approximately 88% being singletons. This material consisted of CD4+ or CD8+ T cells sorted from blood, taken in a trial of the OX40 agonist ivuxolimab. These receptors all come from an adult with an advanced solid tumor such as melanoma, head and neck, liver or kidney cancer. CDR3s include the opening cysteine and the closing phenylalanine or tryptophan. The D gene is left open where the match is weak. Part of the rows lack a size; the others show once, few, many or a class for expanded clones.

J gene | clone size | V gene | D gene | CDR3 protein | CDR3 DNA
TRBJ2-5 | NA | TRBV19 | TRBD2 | CASSPRTSGVKETQYF | TGTGCCAGTAGTCCGCGGACTAGCGGAGTTAAAGAGACCCAGTACTTC
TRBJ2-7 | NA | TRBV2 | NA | CASSVSEGGEQYF | TGTGCCAGCAGTGTCTCGGAAGGGGGGGAGCAGTACTTC
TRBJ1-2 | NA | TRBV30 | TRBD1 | CAWTLRRDRDYGYTF | TGTGCCTGGACCCTTCGCCGGGACAGGGATTATGGCTACACCTTC
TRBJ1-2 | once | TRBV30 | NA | CAWSPDAFSGGYTF | TGTGCCTGGAGTCCCGACGCGTTCTCAGGCGGCTACACCTTC
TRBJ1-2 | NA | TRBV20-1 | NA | CSARWGQVYTF | TGCAGTGCTAGATGGGGCCAAGTCTACACCTTC
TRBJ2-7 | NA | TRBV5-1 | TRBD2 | CASSLAAGVYEQYF | TGCGCCAGCAGCTTGGCCGCGGGGGTCTACGAGCAGTACTTC
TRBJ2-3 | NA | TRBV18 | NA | CASSPVAGGTDTQYF | TGTGCCAGCTCACCAGTGGCAGGGGGCACAGATACGCAGTATTTT
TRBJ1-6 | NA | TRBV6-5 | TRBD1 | CAIGGGTGDSPLHF | TGTGCCATCGGCGGCGGGACAGGTGATTCACCCCTCCACTTT
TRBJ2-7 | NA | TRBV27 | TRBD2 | CASSLFSYNSGRASYEQYF | TGTGCCAGCAGTTTATTTTCCTACAACAGCGGGAGGGCCTCCTACGAGCAGTACTTC
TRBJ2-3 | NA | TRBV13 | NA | CASSPRQADTQYF | TGTGCCAGCAGCCCGCGACAGGCAGATACGCAGTATTTT
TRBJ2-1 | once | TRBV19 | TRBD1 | CASIPGQGYNEQFF | TGTGCCAGTATACCGGGACAGGGCTACAATGAGCAGTTCTTC
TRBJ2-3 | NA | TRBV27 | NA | CASSPTVGRSTDTQYF | TGTGCCAGCAGTCCCACAGTGGGCAGAAGCACAGATACGCAGTATTTT
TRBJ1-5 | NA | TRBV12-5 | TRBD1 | CASGPGTVNQPQHF | TGTGCTAGTGGCCCCGGGACAGTCAATCAGCCCCAGCATTTT
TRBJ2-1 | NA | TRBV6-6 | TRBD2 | CASSSTGTSASEQFF | TGTGCCAGCAGTTCTACCGGGACTAGCGCGAGTGAGCAGTTCTTC
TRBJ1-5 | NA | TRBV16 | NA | CASSQSVGGGQPQHF | TGTGCCAGCAGCCAATCGGTGGGGGGGGGTCAGCCCCAGCATTTT
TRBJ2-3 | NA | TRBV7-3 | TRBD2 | CASSVGLAGATDAQYF | TGTGCCAGCAGCGTAGGACTAGCGGGAGCAACAGATGCGCAGTATTTT
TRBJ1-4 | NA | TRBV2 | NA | CASSDRTYDEKLFF | TGTGCCAGCAGTGATAGGACCTACGATGAAAAACTGTTTTTT
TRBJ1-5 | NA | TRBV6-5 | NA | CASSYHVVNQPQHF | TGTGCCAGCAGTTACCACGTAGTTAATCAGCCCCAGCATTTT
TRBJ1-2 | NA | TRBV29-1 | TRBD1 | CSVEERDRGYTF | TGCAGCGTTGAAGAGAGGGACAGGGGGTACACCTTC
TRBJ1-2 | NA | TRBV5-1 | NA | CASSLAGTQGGYTF | TGCGCCAGCAGCTTGGCGGGCACTCAGGGGGGCTACACCTTC
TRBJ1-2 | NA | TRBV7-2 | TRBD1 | CASSLGTGHRGYTF | TGTGCCAGCAGCTTAGGGACAGGGCACAGGGGCTACACCTTC
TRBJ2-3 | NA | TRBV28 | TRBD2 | CASSLYPGVAAGVAVDTQYF | TGTGCCAGCAGTTTATACCCCGGAGTGGCAGCGGGGGTAGCTGTGGATACGCAGTATTTT
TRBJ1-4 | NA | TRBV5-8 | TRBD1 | CASSRGPGGHEKLFF | TGTGCCAGCAGCCGGGGGCCAGGGGGACATGAAAAACTGTTTTTT
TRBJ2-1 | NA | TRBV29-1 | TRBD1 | CSVAYGTGSHNEQFF | TGCAGCGTTGCCTACGGGACAGGGTCCCACAATGAGCAGTTCTTC
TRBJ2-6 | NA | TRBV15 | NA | CATRVSGGANVLTF | TGTGCCACCAGAGTCAGCGGTGGGGCCAACGTCCTGACTTTC
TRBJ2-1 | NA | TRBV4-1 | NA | CASSQDRGLVEQFF | TGCGCCAGCAGCCAAGATCGAGGGTTGGTTGAGCAGTTCTTC
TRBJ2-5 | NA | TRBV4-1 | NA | CASSQDSRTDKQTQYF | TGCGCCAGCAGCCAAGATTCAAGGACAGACAAACAGACCCAGTACTTC
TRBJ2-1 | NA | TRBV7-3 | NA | CASSLSPDNEQFF | TGTGCCAGCAGCCTGTCCCCTGACAATGAGCAGTTCTTC
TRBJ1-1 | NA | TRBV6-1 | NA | CATLGRMNTEAFF | TGTGCCACCTTGGGTCGGATGAACACTGAAGCTTTCTTT
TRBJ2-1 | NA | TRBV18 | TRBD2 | CASSPRSGGSSYNEQFF | TGTGCCAGCTCACCAAGGAGCGGGGGAAGCTCCTACAATGAGCAGTTCTTC
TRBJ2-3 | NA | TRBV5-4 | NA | CASSLAPDTQYF | TGTGCCAGCAGCTTGGCCCCAGATACGCAGTATTTT
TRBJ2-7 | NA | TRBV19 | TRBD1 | CASRRTGRTDKQYF | TGTGCCAGTCGAAGGACAGGGAGAACGGACAAGCAGTACTTC
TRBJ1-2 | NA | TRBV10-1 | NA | CASSERGGRSGYTF | TGCGCCAGCAGTGAGAGAGGGGGTAGGAGTGGCTACACCTTC
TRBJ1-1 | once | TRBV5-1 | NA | CASSWGATGDTEAFF | TGCGCCAGCAGCTGGGGAGCAACAGGTGACACTGAAGCTTTCTTT
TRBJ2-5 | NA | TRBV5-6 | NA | CASSLMAGSGKETQYF | TGTGCCAGCAGCTTGATGGCTGGGAGTGGTAAAGAGACCCAGTACTTC
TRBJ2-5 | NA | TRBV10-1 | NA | CASSSAPGQETQYF | TGCGCCAGCAGTTCTGCCCCGGGGCAAGAGACCCAGTACTTC
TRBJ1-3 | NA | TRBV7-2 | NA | CASSTSGSISGNTIYF | TGTGCCAGCAGCACCTCGGGGTCTATCTCTGGAAACACCATATATTTT
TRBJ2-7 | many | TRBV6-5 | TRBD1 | CASSPGQGKGEQYF | TGTGCCAGCAGCCCAGGACAGGGGAAAGGCGAGCAGTACTTC
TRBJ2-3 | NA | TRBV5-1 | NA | CASSPDGRSDTQYF | TGCGCCAGCAGCCCGGACGGCCGATCAGATACGCAGTATTTT
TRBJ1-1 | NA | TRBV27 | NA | CASSLMQNTEAFF | TGTGCCAGCAGTTTGATGCAGAACACTGAAGCTTTCTTT
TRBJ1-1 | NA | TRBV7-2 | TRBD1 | CASSPEGKGAMNTEAFF | TGTGCCAGCAGCCCCGAGGGAAAGGGGGCGATGAACACTGAAGCTTTCTTT
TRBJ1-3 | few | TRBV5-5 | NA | CASSPGVGGNTIYF | TGTGCCAGCAGTCCCGGGGTCGGTGGAAACACCATATATTTT
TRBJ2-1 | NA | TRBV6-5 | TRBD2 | CASSFTSSGGSNEQFF | TGTGCCAGCAGTTTCACCTCTAGCGGGGGGTCCAATGAGCAGTTCTTC
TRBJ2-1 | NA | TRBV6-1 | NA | CASVPGAYNEQFF | TGTGCCAGCGTCCCCGGGGCCTACAATGAGCAGTTCTTC
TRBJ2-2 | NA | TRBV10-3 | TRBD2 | CAPERLAGGRDTGELFF | TGTGCCCCAGAAAGGCTAGCGGGGGGGCGGGACACCGGGGAGCTGTTTTTT
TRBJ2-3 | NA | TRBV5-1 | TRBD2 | CASYIGGTDTQYF | TGCGCCAGCTATATCGGGGGGACAGATACGCAGTATTTT
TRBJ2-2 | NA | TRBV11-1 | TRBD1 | CASSQQGAVTGELFF | TGTGCCAGCAGCCAACAGGGGGCGGTCACCGGGGAGCTGTTTTTT
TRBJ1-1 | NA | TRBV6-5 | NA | CASTSSGGKAFF | TGTGCCAGCACCTCCTCTGGGGGGAAAGCTTTCTTT
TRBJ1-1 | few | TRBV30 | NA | CAWSSRANTEAFF | TGTGCCTGGAGTAGCAGGGCGAACACTGAAGCTTTCTTT
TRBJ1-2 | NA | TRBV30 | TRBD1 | CAWSIPGTGKNYGYTF | TGTGCCTGGAGCATCCCCGGGACAGGAAAAAACTATGGCTACACCTTC
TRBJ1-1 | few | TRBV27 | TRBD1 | CASRGRQGAYMNTEAFF | TGTGCCAGCAGGGGAAGACAGGGGGCCTACATGAACACTGAAGCTTTCTTT
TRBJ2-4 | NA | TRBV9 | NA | CASSVSGPKNIQYF | TGTGCCAGCAGCGTTTCCGGCCCCAAAAACATTCAGTACTTC